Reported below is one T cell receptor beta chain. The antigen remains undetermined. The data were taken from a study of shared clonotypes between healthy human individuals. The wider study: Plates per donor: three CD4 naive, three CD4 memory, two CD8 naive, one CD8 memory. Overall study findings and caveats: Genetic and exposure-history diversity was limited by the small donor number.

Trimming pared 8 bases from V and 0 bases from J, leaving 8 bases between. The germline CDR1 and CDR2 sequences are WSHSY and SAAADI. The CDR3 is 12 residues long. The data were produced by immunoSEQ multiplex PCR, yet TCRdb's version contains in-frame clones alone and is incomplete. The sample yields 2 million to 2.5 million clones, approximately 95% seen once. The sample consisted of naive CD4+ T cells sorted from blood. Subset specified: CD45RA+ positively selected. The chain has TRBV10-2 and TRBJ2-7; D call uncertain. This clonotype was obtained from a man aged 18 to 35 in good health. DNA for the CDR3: TGCGCCAGCCAGGCTGCCTCCTACGAGCAGTACTTC. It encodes CASQAASYEQYF.